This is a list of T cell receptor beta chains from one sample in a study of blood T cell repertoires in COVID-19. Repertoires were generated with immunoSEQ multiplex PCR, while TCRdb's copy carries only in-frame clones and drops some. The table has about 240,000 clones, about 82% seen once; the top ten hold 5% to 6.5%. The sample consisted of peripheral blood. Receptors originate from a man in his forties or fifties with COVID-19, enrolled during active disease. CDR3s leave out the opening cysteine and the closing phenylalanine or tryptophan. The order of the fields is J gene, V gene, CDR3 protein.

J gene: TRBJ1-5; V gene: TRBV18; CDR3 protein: ASSPFADSNQPQH
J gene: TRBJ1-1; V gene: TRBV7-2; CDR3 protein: ASSLSPYRGRIGTEAF
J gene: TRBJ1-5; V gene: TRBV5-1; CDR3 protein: ASSPGQSNQPQH
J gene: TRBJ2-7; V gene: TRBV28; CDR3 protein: ASSPQRPRVGGQY
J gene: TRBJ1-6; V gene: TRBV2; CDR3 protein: ASSSGGWNSPLH
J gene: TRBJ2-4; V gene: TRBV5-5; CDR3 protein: ASSFNPVSAKNIQY
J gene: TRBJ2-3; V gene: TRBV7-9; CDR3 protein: ASSLEGTATDTQY
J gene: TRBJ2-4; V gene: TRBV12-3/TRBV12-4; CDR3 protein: ASSDRGFDIQY
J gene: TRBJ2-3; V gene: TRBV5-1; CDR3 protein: ASSLGWLAGDDTDTQY
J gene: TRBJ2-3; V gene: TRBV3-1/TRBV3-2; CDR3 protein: ASSLGGNTDTQY
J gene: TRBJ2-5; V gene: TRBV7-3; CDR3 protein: ASSLIGGQAGQETQY
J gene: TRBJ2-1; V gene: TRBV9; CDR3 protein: ASRRGQGDYNEQF
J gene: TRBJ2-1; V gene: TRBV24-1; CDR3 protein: ATSETSGGATNEQF
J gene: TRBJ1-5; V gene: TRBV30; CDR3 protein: AWREQGVSNQPQH
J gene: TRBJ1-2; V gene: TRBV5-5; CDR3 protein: ASSLDRFYGYT
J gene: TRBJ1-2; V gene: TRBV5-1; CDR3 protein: ASSAGTGWREGYT
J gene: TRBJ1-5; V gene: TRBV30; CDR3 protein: AWSTRGNQPQH
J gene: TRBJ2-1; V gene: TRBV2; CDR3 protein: ASSDFGGNNEQF
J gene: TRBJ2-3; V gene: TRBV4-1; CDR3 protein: ASSSRTSGGNTDTQY
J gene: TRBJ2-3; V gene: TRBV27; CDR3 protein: ASKGGRGSFTDTQY
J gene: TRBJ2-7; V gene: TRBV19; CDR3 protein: ASSTRASVRYEQY
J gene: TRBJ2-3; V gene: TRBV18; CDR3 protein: ASSRAFEQGHPDTQY
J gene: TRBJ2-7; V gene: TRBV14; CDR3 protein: ASSLGRGASYEQY
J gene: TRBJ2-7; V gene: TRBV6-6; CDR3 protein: ASGPGKEQY